At least ten counts were recorded for the clone carrying this T cell receptor (beta chain). Its antigen is unknown. This specimen belongs to a study of T cells in Graves' hyperthyroidism and ophthalmopathy. Whole-study results and caveats: The model anticipated ophthalmopathy a median about 6.5 months pre-onset.

The source material, RNA transcripts, was used to amplify TCR beta CDR3 regions. RT-PCR in the first round (using the HTBI primer set) targeted the TCR CDR3. TCRdb independently ran MiXCR on the multiplex PCR reads; one entry per CDR3 protein. The repertoire consists of about 600,000 distinct CDR3 sequences, with 12% to 15% occurring once and the leading ten covering 7% to 9%. V lost 7 bases to trimming and J lost 10 bases, with 13 bases between them. This CDR3 has 12 residues. The material sequenced was blood. The rearrangement uses TRBV12-3 or TRBV12-4 and TRBJ1-4; possibly TRBD1 for D (5 bases). The sequence derives from a woman aged 18-35 years with Graves' ophthalmopathy. The DNA for the CDR3 is TGTGCCAGCAACGGGGCTTATGGAAAACTGTTTTTT. It encodes CASNGAYGKLFF.